The present entry profiles one T cell receptor beta chain with its context. Its target is not known. For the second PCR, which ran for roughly 6 to 12 cycles, a sample-barcoded 5' primer and a J-beta primer mix were used. TCRdb re-derived calls from the 5' RACE reads in MiXCR, one entry per CDR3 protein. The data contain about 1,500,000 distinct CDR3 sequences, about 43% of them seen just once; the ten biggest clones take up 7% to 9.5%. The record originates from a study of blood T cells in healthy people across ages. Background on the study: The capture of about one barcoded beta molecule per two T cells was achieved by template switching. Notes on the study in general: Diversity estimates from one million T cells were considered underestimates. As naive T cell percentage varied, TCR beta diversity correlated strongly with it. Across the age range, TCR beta diversity per million T cells fell in a roughly linear way.

This clonotype originated in a woman between 18 and 29 years old in good health. Sequenced material: blood.

CDR3 sequence: CASSLGSGTGGYEQYF. For the CDR3, the DNA is TGTGCCAGCAGCTTAGGATCCGGGACAGGGGGCTACGAGCAGTACTTC. The chain recombines TRBV7-9 with TRBJ2-7; 11 bases align to TRBD1. The CDR3 length is 16 residues. After removal of 1 base from V and 3 bases from J, the junction contained 5 bases not matched to a gene. Germline V gene lookup returns CDR1 SEHNR and CDR2 FQNEAQ (reference sequence).